This TCR beta chain is drawn from a study of post-analysis software for immune sequencing data (dated by TCRdb to the mid-2010s). As for the study more broadly: Relapsing-remitting, secondary progressive and progressive-relapsing multiple sclerosis were recorded as disease courses, and subtype annotation was lacking for some patients. The patient repertoires were compared against fewer than twelve previously published healthy control repertoires obtained from donors aged about 6 to 25 years. A subset of samples was prepared in parallel using single-end sample barcoding, then pooled and co-amplified after Illumina adapter ligation. The full study reports these points: Direct clustering with F measure revealed strong co-clustering of samples prepared in the same batch, which led to a batch-effect correction. Multiple sclerosis patients had significantly lower normalized Chao1 diversity than controls, a result that suggests substantial peripheral T-cell clonal expansion. Significantly higher frequencies in patients than in controls were found for five or six TRBV segments, including TRBV5-6, TRBV5-1 and TRBV20-1. The multiple sclerosis patient group was slightly younger than the control group.

Concerning this clonotype: Its antigen specificity is not known. The input lacks base qualities; no much larger clone sits a single base away.

The CDR3 measures 15 amino acids from cysteine to phenylalanine. Only the CDR3 region is kept as DNA, spanning 45 bases read in frame from base 1. Trimming at the junction amounts to 0 bases on V and 3 bases on J, and the germline ends lie 11 bases apart. The germline V gene (reference sequence) supplies CDR1 PRHDT and CDR2 FYEKMQ. To demonstrate the VDJtools post-analysis software, the study profiled TCR beta repertoires from the peripheral blood of about 13 young patients with multiple sclerosis. The multiple sclerosis patients were children and adolescents between roughly 6 and 17 years of age. The library was generated by PCR. TCRdb lists the instrument as Illumina HiSeq 2500. To reduce PCR and sequencing biases, unique molecular identifiers were built into the TCR beta cDNA libraries. Roughly 500,000 cDNA molecules were obtained per 1 to 10 million input T cells, so each molecule approximated one T cell. The same protocol used for the earlier healthy control dataset was applied to prepare and sequence the patient libraries. Within a given batch, samples were prepared together, multiplexed and sequenced on the same HiSeq lane. In the paper's pipeline: MIGEC was used to process the raw barcoded reads, and molecular identifier groups with only a single read were discarded before consensus assembly and CDR3 extraction. VDJtools was used for post-analysis of the clonotype tables, with diversity normalized by down-sampling every dataset to the smallest sample size. In repertoire overlap clustering, CDR3 amino acid sequences, but not nucleotide sequences, were matched to correct batch-related cross-sample contamination. Using fastp at Q25 and MiXCR, TCRdb reprocessed the public reads and kept productive beta chains. Records with the same CDR3 protein are collapsed into one entry carrying the most frequent genes and DNA. The authors' filters were not applied to this entry. Within this sample are hundreds of thousands of distinct CDR3 sequences, with 40% to 50% of them counted one time only. In total, the top ten clones hold 1.5% to 2% of the sample.

The sample was blood. Here the chain combines TRBV13 and TRBJ1-2, with the D gene not clear enough to name. The sequence derives from a girl aged 10 to 17 with multiple sclerosis. The nucleotide sequence reads TGTGCCAGCAGCTTAGGCGGTCCCGAAGACTATGGCTACACCTTC. Its protein reads: CASSLGGPEDYGYTF.